The 25 T cell receptor beta chains below were found in one sample sequenced in a study of response to subunit inactivated influenza vaccine. TCRdb reanalysed the RT-PCR reads using MiXCR and keeps one entry per CDR3 protein. The sample holds more than 550,000 distinct CDR3 sequences, about 10% seen once. The same data also went into a second study, on T cells expressing NK-cell markers. That report adds: Beta-chain TCR cDNA was generated via 5'RACE template switching with UMIs.

Specimen: PBMCs from blood, collected on the day of vaccination. These receptors were collected from a man in his fifties who received an inactivated influenza vaccine.

The V and J genes are TRBV6-1 and TRBJ1-3; D unclear. The CDR3 loop spans 17 amino acids. V was pared by 5 bases and J by 0 bases, with 17 bases between. The germline CDR1 and CDR2 sequences are MNHNS and SASEGT. CDR3 nucleotide sequence: TGTGCCAGCAGTCCTACGGTTTTTAGGAGCTCTGGAAACACCATATATTTT. It codes for CASSPTVFRSSGNTIYF.

This clonotype was detected ten times or more. The chain couples TRBV2 to TRBJ2-5; the D gene is possibly TRBD2 (6 bases). CDR3 length equals 14 residues. V gave up 5 bases and J gave up 1 base, with 11 bases separating them. Germline CDR1 and CDR2: SNHLY and FYNNEI. CDR3 region: CASSLSSAQETQYF. For the CDR3, the DNA is TGTGCCAGCAGTCTGTCTAGCGCCCAAGAGACCCAGTACTTC. The complete variable domain, with remaining parts taken from reference TRBV2 and TRBJ2-5, reads EPEVTQTPSHQVTQMGQEVILRCVPISNHLYFYWYRQILGQKVEFLVSFYNNEISEKSEIFDDQFSVERPDGSNFTLKIRSTKLEDSAMYFCASSLSSAQETQYFGPGTRLLVL.

The chain couples TRBV7-2 to TRBJ2-7; D uncertain. Germline loops: CDR1 SGHTA, CDR2 FQGNSA. The CDR3 has 12 residues. Trimming stripped 3 bases from V and 2 bases from J, with 5 bases between. The CDR3, as DNA: TGTGCCAGCAGCTTTGCAACCTACGAGCAGTACTTC. It yields the protein CASSFATYEQYF.

This clonotype has more than one count but fewer than ten. This rearrangement joins TRBV7-9 to TRBJ2-7; D unclear. Germline CDR1 is SEHNR and CDR2 is FQNEAQ (reference sequence). The CDR3 covers 12 residues. The V gene lost 2 bases and the J gene lost 6 bases, with 8 bases spanning the gap. CDR3 residues: CASSLSQGEQYF. In DNA form, the CDR3 reads TGTGCCAGCAGCTTATCACAAGGCGAGCAGTACTTC.

The genes are TRBV12-3 or TRBV12-4 and TRBJ2-5, with TRBD2 identical over 12 bases. The CDR3 consists of 15 residues. With 5 bases clipped from V and 5 bases from J, the junction kept 6 bases outside the gene matches. In nucleotides, the CDR3 is TGTGCCAGCAGTGCACTAGCGGGAGGCTTCGAGACCCAGTACTTC. Protein: CASSALAGGFETQYF.

This chain links TRBV29-1 with TRBJ1-1, with D maybe TRBD1 (5 bases). The length of the CDR3 is 13 residues. With 7 bases removed from V and 0 bases from J, the gap between germline ends came to 12 bases. Germline assignment: CDR1 SQVTM and CDR2 ANQGSEA. The CDR3 sequence: CSAAGNVNTEAFF. As DNA, the CDR3 is TGCAGCGCGGCAGGGAACGTGAACACTGAAGCTTTCTTT.

The chain has TRBV10-3 and TRBJ2-2, with 9 bases matching TRBD1. Germline V gives CDR1 ENHRY, CDR2 SYGVKD. The CDR3 runs 13 residues. Unmatched junction bases numbered 4, after V lost 8 bases and J lost 6 bases. The CDR3 sequence is CAIGTGSSGELFF. The CDR3 DNA reads as TGTGCCATCGGGACAGGGAGCTCCGGGGAGCTGTTTTTT.

CDR3 DNA: TGTGCCAGCAGCTTGGAAACCAGCTCCTACGAGCAGTACTTC. As protein: CASSLETSSYEQYF. The chain carries TRBV5-4 and TRBJ2-7; D unclear. Germline V gene lookup returns CDR1 SGHNT and CDR2 YYREEE (reference sequence). The ends were cut back, 0 bases at V and 0 bases at J, with 7 bases in the middle. The CDR3 runs 14 residues.

The chain joins TRBV18 to TRBJ2-1; 7 bases map to TRBD2. After removal of 6 bases from V and 6 bases from J, the junction contained 5 bases not matched to a gene. CDR3 length equals 13 residues. The germline CDR1 and CDR2 sequences are KGHSH and LQKENI. In DNA, the CDR3 is TGTGCCAGCTCGAATTCGGGGGGCAATGAGCAGTTCTTC. Translating it yields CASSNSGGNEQFF.

This clonotype was seen a handful of times. The chain combines TRBV5-5 with TRBJ1-6, with 9 bases aligning to TRBD1. This CDR3 spans 14 amino acids. Trimming removed 3 bases from V and 9 bases from J; junction bases left unmatched: 4. CDR1 SGHKS and CDR2 YYEKEE come from the germline V gene (reference sequence). CDR3 in amino acids: CASSWGQGSSPLHF. The CDR3, as DNA: TGTGCCAGCAGCTGGGGACAGGGCAGTTCACCCCTCCACTTT.

This clonotype came up a few times. The chain employs TRBV2 and TRBJ1-4; no firm D call. The CDR3 runs to 14 residues. V lost 7 bases and J 4 bases, leaving 13 bases between the germline ends. CDR1 is SNHLY and CDR2 is FYNNEI in the germline V gene. The CDR3 DNA reads TGTGCCAGCACCGACGGGCAGTTTAATGAAAAACTGTTTTTT. Amino acids: CASTDGQFNEKLFF.

This clonotype was observed at least ten times. CDR3 sequence reads: CASSLLGLGQPQHF. CDR3 coding DNA: TGTGCCAGCAGTTTACTGGGGCTTGGTCAGCCCCAGCATTTT. The J gene is TRBJ1-5, the V gene TRBV28; a possible D gene is TRBD1 (5 bases). The CDR3 length is 14 residues. Germline V gene sequence: CDR1 MDHEN, CDR2 SYDVKM. V gave up 2 bases and J gave up 6 bases, with 11 bases separating them. The whole variable domain, remainder taken from reference TRBV28 and TRBJ1-5, is DVKVTQSSRYLVKRTGEKVFLECVQDMDHENMFWYRQDPGLGLRLIYFSYDVKMKEKGDIPEGYSVSREKKERFSLILESASTNQTSMYLCASSLLGLGQPQHFGDGTRLSIL.

The rearrangement joins TRBV15 to TRBJ1-4; D is unresolved. The CDR3 contains 14 residues. CDR1 and CDR2 (germline): LNHNV, YYDKDF (reference sequence). V shed 7 bases and J shed 0 bases, with 9 bases lying between them. CDR3 amino acids: CATTPRATNEKLFF. CDR3 DNA: TGTGCCACCACTCCGCGTGCAACTAATGAAAAACTGTTTTTT.

V gene TRBV11-1 combines with J gene TRBJ2-1, with 9 bases lining up with TRBD1. Unmatched junction bases numbered 9, after V lost 5 bases and J lost 7 bases. There are 15 residues in the CDR3. CDR1 is SGHAT, CDR2 FQDESV, per germline (reference sequence). The CDR3 DNA reads TGTGCCAGCAGCCGGGACCAGGGACAGGGAAATGAGCAGTTCTTC. This sequence encodes CASSRDQGQGNEQFF.

This clonotype was seen a few times. The chain is built from TRBV29-1 and TRBJ2-3; 8 bases match TRBD2. Per germline, CDR1 SQVTM and CDR2 ANQGSEA. This CDR3 has 14 residues. Trimming took 6 bases from V and 2 from J; bases not matched to a gene: 7. The CDR3 sequence: CSVALAATTDTQYF. CDR3 sequence (DNA): TGCAGCGTCGCACTAGCGGCTACCACAGATACGCAGTATTTT.

This clonotype has more than one count but fewer than ten. CDR3 region: CASRRVLAGGLNEQFF. The CDR3, as DNA: TGTGCCAGCAGGAGAGTACTAGCGGGAGGGCTCAATGAGCAGTTCTTC. This chain connects TRBV27 to TRBJ2-1; 13 nucleotides line up with TRBD2. The CDR3 is made up of 16 amino acids. Germline lookup yields CDR1 MNHEY and CDR2 SMNVEV (reference sequence). The V gene end was trimmed by 6 bases and the J gene end by 6 bases; junction bases not matched to a gene: 8.

The chain combines TRBV10-2 with TRBJ2-7; 13 nucleotides agree with TRBD2. The CDR3 length is 17 residues. Unmatched junction bases numbered 6, after V lost 2 bases and J lost 2 bases. CDR1 is WSHSY, CDR2 SAAADI, per germline. DNA for the CDR3: TGCGCCAGCAGTGAGATAACTAGCGGGGGGGCTCCCTACGAGCAGTACTTC. The encoded protein is CASSEITSGGAPYEQYF.

The rearrangement joins TRBV20-1 to TRBJ2-7; D might be TRBD1 (6 bases). This CDR3 contains 14 residues. Per germline, CDR1 DFQATT and CDR2 SNEGSKA (reference sequence). Trimming left V 5 bases short and J 0 bases short, with 14 bases between. CDR3 region: CSASDRTNSYEQYF. DNA for the CDR3: TGCAGTGCTTCCGACAGGACAAACTCCTACGAGCAGTACTTC.

This clonotype was picked up a small number of times. The chain links TRBV15 to TRBJ2-1; 7 positions match TRBD2. Per germline, CDR1 LNHNV and CDR2 YYDKDF (reference sequence). Losses at the gene ends were 5 bases for V and 1 base for J; bases not matched to a gene: 5. This CDR3 has 15 residues. The CDR3 sequence: CATSSLRGSYNEQFF. Written as DNA, the CDR3 is TGTGCCACCAGCTCATTGCGGGGGTCCTACAATGAGCAGTTCTTC.

The chain couples TRBV4-2 to TRBJ2-2; D tentatively reads TRBD1 or TRBD2 (5 bases each). Trimming removed 1 base from V and 6 bases from J, with 12 bases in between. Germline CDR1 and CDR2: LGHNA and YNFKEQ. The CDR3 loop spans 15 amino acids. The CDR3 DNA reads as TGTGCCAGCAGCCAAGTGCCAGGGAGTTCCGGGGAGCTGTTTTTT. This gives the protein CASSQVPGSSGELFF.

This clonotype was seen ten or more times. The rearrangement uses TRBV11-2 and TRBJ2-5; the D gene is possibly TRBD2 (5 bases). CDR1 and CDR2 from the germline V gene are SGHAT and FQNNGV. The CDR3 runs to 15 residues. Trimming pared 6 bases from V and 5 bases from J, leaving 19 bases between. The CDR3 spells CASSSSRAARETQYF. The CDR3 DNA reads TGTGCCAGCAGTTCGTCGAGGGCGGCACGGGAGACCCAGTACTTC.

The chain links TRBV29-1 to TRBJ2-1; D is undetermined. With 3 bases removed from V and 0 bases from J, the gap between germline ends came to 15 bases. Germline V gene lookup returns CDR1 SQVTM and CDR2 ANQGSEA. The CDR3 runs to 16 residues. The CDR3 bases are TGCAGCGTTGACCCTAGTTCCTCAAGCTCCTACAATGAGCAGTTCTTC. Protein product: CSVDPSSSSSYNEQFF.

The sample holds many counts of this clonotype. V is TRBV7-3 and J is TRBJ2-1; 9 nucleotides align to TRBD2. The CDR3 extends over 14 amino acids. CDR1 SGHTA and CDR2 FQGTGA come from the germline V gene. The junction had 5 bases not matched to a gene; V was cut back by 2 bases and J by 9 bases. The DNA for the CDR3 is TGTGCCAGCAGCTTATCCCTAGCGGGACGTGAGCAGTTCTTC. Its translation: CASSLSLAGREQFF.

This clonotype has only a few counts. The chain recombines TRBV20-1 with TRBJ2-3, with TRBD2 identical over 7 bases. Unmatched junction bases numbered 36, after V lost 5 bases and J lost 10 bases. Per germline, CDR1 DFQATT and CDR2 SNEGSKA (reference sequence). The CDR3 spans 21 residues. CDR3 protein: CSASLTLQLAEFVMGGSAQYF. The CDR3, as DNA: TGCAGTGCTTCCCTCACACTCCAGCTAGCGGAGTTTGTGATGGGAGGTTCGGCGCAGTATTTT.

The table lists this clonotype with a few counts. The chain couples TRBV12-3 or TRBV12-4 to TRBJ1-1; D unclear. Trimming removed 7 bases at V and 3 bases at J, with 6 bases between. The CDR3 is 11 amino acids. The CDR3 is CASIRDTEAFF. The CDR3 DNA reads as TGTGCCAGCATAAGAGACACTGAAGCTTTCTTT.